This T cell receptor beta chain comes out of a study of T cell responses to AZD1222 COVID-19 vaccine (dated by TCRdb to about 2021). For the wider study: AZD1222 recipients whose second dose came at about 4 weeks and those whose second dose came at about 12 weeks were combined into one group, since spike-specific TCR depth and breadth did not differ between the two schedules. A total of 233 trial participants underwent TCR sequencing, of whom about 210 received two doses of AZD1222 and some 25 received two doses of the MenACWY control vaccine. Trial participants were enrolled by age into subgroups of 18-55, 56-69 and 70-plus years, and around 150, 29 and 61 TCR-sequenced participants, respectively, were included in these subgroups.

The CDR3 regions of human TCRbeta chains were analyzed by immunosequencing. Turning to the authors' computational methods: TCRs in the repertoires were compared against a reference library of SARS-CoV-2-specific TCRs that had been generated with the MIRA antigen-specificity platform. Breadth meant the fraction of unique TCRs that were SARS-CoV-2-associated, whereas depth meant the fraction of total T cells that were SARS-CoV-2-associated. Using the MIRA data, each spike-specific TCR was assigned both to the spike region to which the TCR was reactive and to a CD4 or CD8 class. Log10-transformed breadth and depth values were compared by one-way ANOVA with Sidak's multiple comparisons tests. The clones in this table, taken by TCRdb from immuneACCESS, are in-frame only. Not every clone is retained; where verified, under half of the shortfall comes from an unresolved V gene, and the cause of the rest is unknown. V, J and clone size reflect that table, while D and trimming were determined from the DNA. For this sample there are under 200,000 clones; just over 90% appear just once. Around 3.8% of the sample is in the top ten clones.

A remark on this clone: The specificity of this receptor is unknown. There are no base qualities to consult, and no much larger clone falls within one base.

Deletion took 2 bases off V and 6 bases off J, with a span of 10 bases between the germline ends. The CDR3 starts with the cysteine, ends with the phenylalanine, and has 13 residues. Only CDR3 DNA is held: 39 bases, read in frame from base 1. Study-wide conclusions, independent of this receptor: The vaccine-associated CD4 TCRs covered the entire spike protein, and the dominant responses fell in regions 160-218 and 743-854. Because no day 14 peak-response samples were available, repertoires were characterized only after the peak T cell response. Participants were mostly white British, with more females than males. The authors suggested clonal diversity may have been underestimated. In the small 56-69-year group, the increase in depth fell short of significance, most likely because of low power. Reportedly, close to half of the unique spike-specific TCRs recognized epitopes lying outside the regions that are mutated in the B.1.351 and B.1.1.7 variants. After two AZD1222 doses, both the breadth and the depth of spike-specific TCRs were significantly higher than at day 0 and than in MenACWY recipients. Only a handful of AZD1222 recipients were SARS-CoV-2 seropositive at baseline, limiting conclusions about previously exposed vaccinees.

The time point tag for this specimen amounts to: baseline before first vaccination. Samples from vaccinated people were obtained from the UK trials COV001 and COV002, which included a single-blind randomized controlled phase 2/3 trial of AZD1222 (ChAdOx1 nCoV-19) in healthy adults. For TCRbeta chain sequencing, PBMC samples from trial participants were taken at day 0 and at day 28 after the second dose. This receptor was taken from an adult in good health. The sequence links TRBV6-7 to TRBJ1-1; the D gene cannot be resolved reliably. TRBV6-7 is an ORF; its function is uncertain. The sample consisted of peripheral blood, taken on day 0 of AZD1222 vaccination. The CDR3 sequence is CASSYPSEAEAFF. At the DNA level, the sequence is TGTGCCAGCAGTTACCCCTCGGAGGCTGAAGCTTTCTTT.